This TCR beta chain comes out of a study of blood T cell repertoires in COVID-19. Looking at the study overall: The United States, Italy and Spain were the sources of the acute and convalescent COVID-19 samples.

CDR1 is MNHEY, CDR2 SVGEGT, per germline. The CDR3 extends over 15 amino acids. J was trimmed by 2 bases and V by 0 bases; bases with no gene match: 2. Cohort 3 donors were reported recovered after two negative PCRs, clearance, or symptom resolution. The method was immunoSEQ multiplex PCR; TCRdb's version includes in-frame clones alone and lacks a portion of them. Of a few hundred thousand clones in the sample, roughly 87% were seen once. Material: PBMCs or T cells enriched from blood (not recorded which). This TCR derives from a woman in her forties or fifties who had recovered from COVID-19. The chain carries TRBV6-2 or TRBV6-3 and TRBJ2-7, with 9 bases aligning to TRBD2. The DNA for the CDR3 is TGTGCCAGCAGTTACTCGCGCGGGAGGGCCTACGAGCAGTACTTC. Encoded protein: CASSYSRGRAYEQYF.